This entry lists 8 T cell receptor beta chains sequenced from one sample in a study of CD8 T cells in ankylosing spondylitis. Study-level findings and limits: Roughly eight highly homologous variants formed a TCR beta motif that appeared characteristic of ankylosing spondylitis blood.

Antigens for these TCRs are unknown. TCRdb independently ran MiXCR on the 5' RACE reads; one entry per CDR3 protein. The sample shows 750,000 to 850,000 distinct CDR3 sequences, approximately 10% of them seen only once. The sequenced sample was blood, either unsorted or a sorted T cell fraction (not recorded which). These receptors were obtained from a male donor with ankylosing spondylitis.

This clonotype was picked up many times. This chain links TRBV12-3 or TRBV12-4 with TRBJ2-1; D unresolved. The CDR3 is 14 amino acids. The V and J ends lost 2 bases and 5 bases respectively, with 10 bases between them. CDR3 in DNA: TGTGCCAGCAGTTTATCCGGGTTCGACAATGAGCAGTTCTTC. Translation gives CASSLSGFDNEQFF.

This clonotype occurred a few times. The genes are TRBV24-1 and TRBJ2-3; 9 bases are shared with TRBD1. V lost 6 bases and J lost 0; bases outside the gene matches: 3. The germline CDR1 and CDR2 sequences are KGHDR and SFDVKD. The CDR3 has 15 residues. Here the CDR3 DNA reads TGTGCCACCAGTAGGGGGACAGGGAGCACAGATACGCAGTATTTT. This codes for CATSRGTGSTDTQYF.

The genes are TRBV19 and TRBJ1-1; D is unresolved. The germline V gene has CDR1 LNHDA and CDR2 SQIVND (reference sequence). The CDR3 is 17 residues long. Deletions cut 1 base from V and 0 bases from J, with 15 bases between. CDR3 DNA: TGTGCCAGTAGTATAGCTGGGGTCCCACGAATGAACACTGAAGCTTTCTTT. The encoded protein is CASSIAGVPRMNTEAFF.

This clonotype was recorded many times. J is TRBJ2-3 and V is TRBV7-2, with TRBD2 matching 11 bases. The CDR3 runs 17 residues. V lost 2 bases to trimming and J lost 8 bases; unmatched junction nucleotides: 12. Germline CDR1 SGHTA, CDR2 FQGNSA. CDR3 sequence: CASSLLAGGPVGGTQYF. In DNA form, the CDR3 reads TGTGCCAGCAGCTTATTAGCGGGAGGGCCAGTTGGAGGTACGCAGTATTTT.

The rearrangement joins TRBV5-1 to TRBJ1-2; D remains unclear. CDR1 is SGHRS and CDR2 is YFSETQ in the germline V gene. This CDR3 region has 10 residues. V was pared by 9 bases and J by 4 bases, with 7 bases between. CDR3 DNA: TGCGCCACCTCTGCCTATGGCTACACCTTC. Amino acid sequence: CATSAYGYTF.

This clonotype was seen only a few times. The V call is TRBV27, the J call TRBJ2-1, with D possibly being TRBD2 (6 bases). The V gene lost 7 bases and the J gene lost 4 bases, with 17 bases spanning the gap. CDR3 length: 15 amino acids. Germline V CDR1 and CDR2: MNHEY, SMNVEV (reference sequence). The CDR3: CASIPGSPAYNEQFF. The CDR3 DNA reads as TGTGCCAGCATCCCCGGGAGCCCAGCGTACAATGAGCAGTTCTTC.

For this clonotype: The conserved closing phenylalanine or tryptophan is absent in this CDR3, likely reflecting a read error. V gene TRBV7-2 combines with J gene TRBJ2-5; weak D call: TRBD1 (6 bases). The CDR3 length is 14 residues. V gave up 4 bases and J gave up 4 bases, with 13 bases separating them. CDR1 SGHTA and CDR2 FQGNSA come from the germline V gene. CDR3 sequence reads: CASSSFRGVETQYY. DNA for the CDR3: TGTGCCAGCAGCTCGTTCAGGGGTGTAGAGACCCAGTACTAC.

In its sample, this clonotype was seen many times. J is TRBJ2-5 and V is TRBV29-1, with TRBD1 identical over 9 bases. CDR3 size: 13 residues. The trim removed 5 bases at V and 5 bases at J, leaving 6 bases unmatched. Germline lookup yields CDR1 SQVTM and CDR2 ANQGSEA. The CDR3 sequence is CSVYTGGAETQYF. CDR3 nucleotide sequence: TGCAGCGTTTATACAGGGGGCGCGGAGACCCAGTACTTC.